The 7 T cell receptor beta chains in this list originate from one sample, sequenced in a study of identical twins. TCRdb passed the 5' RACE reads through MiXCR, listing each CDR3 protein once. Of approximately 700,000 distinct CDR3 sequences listed, approximately 6.1% are singletons. The sequenced sample consisted of naive T cells sorted from blood. These receptors all come from a man younger than 35 in good health.

The chain links TRBV15 to TRBJ2-3, with 9 positions matching TRBD2. The junction had 8 bases not matched to a gene; V was cut back by 1 base and J by 0 bases. The CDR3 covers 18 residues. From germline, CDR1 is LNHNV and CDR2 YYDKDF (reference sequence). CDR3 amino acids: CATSRGDAGGTSTDTQYF. The CDR3 nucleotides read TGTGCCACCAGCAGAGGGGACGCGGGAGGGACTAGCACAGATACGCAGTATTTT.

This chain uses TRBV4-2 with TRBJ2-1; maybe TRBD1 (5 bases). Trimming took off 0 bases at V and 6 bases at J, with 15 bases between the two ends. The CDR3 has 16 residues. Per germline, CDR1 LGHNA and CDR2 YNFKEQ. CDR3: CASSQDLRVPSNEQFF. CDR3 DNA sequence: TGTGCCAGCAGCCAAGATCTCAGGGTTCCCTCCAATGAGCAGTTCTTC.

This clonotype was counted ten times or more. The CDR3 here is CASRPPGQGQNTIYF. The CDR3 nucleotides are TGTGCCAGCAGGCCCCCGGGACAGGGGCAGAACACCATATATTTT. The chain carries TRBV28 and TRBJ1-3; the match to TRBD1 covers 10 bases. The CDR3 loop spans 15 amino acids. V shed 6 bases, J shed 7 bases, and the junction held 9 bases outside the gene matches. Germline V CDR1 and CDR2: MDHEN, SYDVKM.

This clonotype occurred many times. The chain has TRBV29-1 and TRBJ2-2; D unclear. The CDR3 loop spans 11 amino acids. Trimming left V 7 bases short and J 3 bases short, with 6 bases between. Per the germline V gene, CDR1 is SQVTM and CDR2 is ANQGSEA. The chain's CDR3 is CSAGYTGELFF. As DNA, the CDR3 is TGCAGCGCCGGTTACACCGGGGAGCTGTTTTTT.

This clonotype was detected ten times or more. The chain recombines TRBV12-3 or TRBV12-4 with TRBJ1-2; D is unclear. Trimming cost V 3 bases and J 4 bases, with 3 bases left between them. The CDR3 sequence is 11 residues long. DNA for the CDR3: TGTGCCAGCAGTTTGGGCTATGGCTACACCTTC. This gives the protein CASSLGYGYTF.

This clonotype was observed a few times. The V gene is TRBV5-1, the J gene TRBJ2-1; TRBD2 aligns across 15 bases. Germline assignment: CDR1 SGHRS and CDR2 YFSETQ. This CDR3 has 17 amino acids. J lost 6 bases, V lost 4 bases, and 8 bases had no gene match. CDR3 sequence reads: CASSRGLAGGFVNEQFF. The CDR3 bases are TGCGCCAGCAGCAGGGGACTAGCGGGAGGATTTGTCAATGAGCAGTTCTTC. The variable domain in full, completed from reference TRBV5-1 and TRBJ2-1, reads KAGVTQTPRYLIKTRGQQVTLSCSPISGHRSVSWYQQTPGQGLQFLFEYFSETQRNKGNFPGRFSGRQFSNSRSEMNVSTLELGDSALYLCASSRGLAGGFVNEQFFGPGTRLTVL.

The chain uses TRBV7-2 and TRBJ2-1; D assignment may be TRBD1 or TRBD2 (6 bases each). Between the trimmed V and J ends, which lost 5 bases and 7 bases, there was a span of 24 bases. CDR3 length: 17 amino acids. The germline V gene has CDR1 SGHTA and CDR2 FQGNSA. CDR3: CASSPEGGAGFRNEQFF. In DNA, the CDR3 is TGTGCCAGCAGCCCCGAGGGGGGAGCGGGCTTTAGGAATGAGCAGTTCTTC.